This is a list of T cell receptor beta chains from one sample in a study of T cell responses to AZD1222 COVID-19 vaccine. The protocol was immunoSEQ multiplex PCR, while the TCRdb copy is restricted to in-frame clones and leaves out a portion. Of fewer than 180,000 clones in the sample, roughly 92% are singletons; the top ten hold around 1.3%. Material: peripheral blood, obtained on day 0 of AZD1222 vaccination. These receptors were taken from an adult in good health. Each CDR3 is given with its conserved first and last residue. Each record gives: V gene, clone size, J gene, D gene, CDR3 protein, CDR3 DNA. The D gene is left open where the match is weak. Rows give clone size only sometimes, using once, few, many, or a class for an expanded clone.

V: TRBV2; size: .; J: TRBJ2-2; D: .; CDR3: CASRDTHIANTGELFF; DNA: TGTGCCAGCCGGGACACGCATATCGCGAACACCGGGGAGCTGTTTTTT
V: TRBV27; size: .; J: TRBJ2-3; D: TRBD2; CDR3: CASSSQFGGGSSTDTQYF; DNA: TGTGCCAGCAGTTCTCAGTTCGGCGGCGGGAGTTCCACAGATACGCAGTATTTT
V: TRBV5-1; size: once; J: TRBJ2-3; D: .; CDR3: CASSPQASPTDTQYF; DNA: TGCGCCAGCAGCCCGCAAGCCAGTCCCACAGATACGCAGTATTTT
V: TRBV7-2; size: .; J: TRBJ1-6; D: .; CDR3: CASSPQDSRNNSPLHF; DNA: TGTGCCAGCAGCCCCCAAGACAGCCGCAATAATTCACCCCTCCACTTT
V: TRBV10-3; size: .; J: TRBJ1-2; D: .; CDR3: CAIRGEGRYVYTF; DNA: TGTGCCATCAGGGGAGAGGGACGGTATGTCTACACCTTC
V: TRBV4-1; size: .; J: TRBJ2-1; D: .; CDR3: CASSPLKGSYNEQFF; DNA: TGCGCCAGCAGCCCCCTGAAGGGGTCCTACAATGAGCAGTTCTTC
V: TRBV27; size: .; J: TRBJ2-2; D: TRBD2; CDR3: CASSFILAGGNTGELFF; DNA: TGTGCCAGCAGTTTCATCCTAGCGGGGGGAAACACCGGGGAGCTGTTTTTT
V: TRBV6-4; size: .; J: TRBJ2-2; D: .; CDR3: CASSKIGTGELFF; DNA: TGTGCCAGCAGTAAGATTGGCACCGGGGAGCTGTTTTTT
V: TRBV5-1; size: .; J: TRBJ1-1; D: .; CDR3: CASSLGSMNTEAFF; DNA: TGCGCCAGCAGCTTGGGATCTATGAACACTGAAGCTTTCTTT
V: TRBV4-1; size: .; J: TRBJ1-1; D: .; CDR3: CASSQGQNTEAFF; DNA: TGCGCCAGCAGCCAGGGACAGAACACTGAAGCTTTCTTT
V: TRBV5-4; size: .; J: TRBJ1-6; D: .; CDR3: CASSLDYSNSPLHF; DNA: TGTGCCAGCAGCTTGGACTATAGTAATTCACCCCTCCACTTT
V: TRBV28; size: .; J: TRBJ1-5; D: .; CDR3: CASSFVGGYSNQPQHF; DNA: TGTGCCAGCAGCTTTGTAGGGGGATATAGCAATCAGCCCCAGCATTTT
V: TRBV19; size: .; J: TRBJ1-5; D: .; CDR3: CASSLGGEHQPQHF; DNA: TGTGCCAGTAGTCTTGGGGGTGAGCATCAGCCCCAGCATTTT
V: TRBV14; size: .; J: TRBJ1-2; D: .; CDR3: CASSHYWLGRFYGYTF; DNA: TGTGCCAGCAGCCATTATTGGTTGGGGAGATTCTATGGCTACACCTTC
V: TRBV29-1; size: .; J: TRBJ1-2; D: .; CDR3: CSVALGGNYGYTF; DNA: TGCAGCGTTGCATTGGGGGGGAACTATGGCTACACCTTC
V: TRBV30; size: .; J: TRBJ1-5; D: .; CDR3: CAWSTLQFNQPQHF; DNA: TGTGCCTGGAGTACCCTACAGTTCAATCAGCCCCAGCATTTT
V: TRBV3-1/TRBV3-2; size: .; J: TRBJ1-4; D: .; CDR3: CASSHRGTGEKLFF; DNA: TGTGCCAGCAGCCATAGGGGAACGGGGGAAAAACTGTTTTTT
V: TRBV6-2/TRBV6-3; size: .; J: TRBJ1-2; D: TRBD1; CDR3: CASSYGTGTSLYGYTF; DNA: TGTGCCAGCAGTTATGGGACAGGGACCTCCTTATATGGCTACACCTTC
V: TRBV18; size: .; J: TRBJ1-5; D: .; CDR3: CASSPGGGQPQHF; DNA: TGTGCCAGCTCACCGGGGGGCGGTCAGCCCCAGCATTTT
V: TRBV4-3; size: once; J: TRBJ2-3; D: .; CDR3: CASSQDSSVSGSDTQYF; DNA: TGCGCCAGCAGCCAAGATTCGTCAGTGAGTGGATCAGATACGCAGTATTTT
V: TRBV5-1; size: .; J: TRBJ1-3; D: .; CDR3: CASSLVGQISGNTIYF; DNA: TGCGCCAGCAGCTTGGTCGGACAAATCTCTGGAAACACCATATATTTT
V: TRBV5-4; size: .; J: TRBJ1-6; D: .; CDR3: CASSLSVPYNSPLHF; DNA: TGTGCCAGCAGCTTGTCAGTTCCCTATAATTCACCCCTCCACTTT
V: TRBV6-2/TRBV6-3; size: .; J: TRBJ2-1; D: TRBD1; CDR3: CASSPTGVRDEQFF; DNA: TGTGCCAGCAGTCCGACAGGGGTTCGAGATGAGCAGTTCTTC
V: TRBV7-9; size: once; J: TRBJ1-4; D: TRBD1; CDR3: CASSFVPGQREKLFF; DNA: TGTGCCAGCAGCTTTGTTCCGGGACAGCGTGAAAAACTGTTTTTT
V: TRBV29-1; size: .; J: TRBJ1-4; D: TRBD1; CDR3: CSARGQGEKLFF; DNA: TGCAGCGCCCGAGGACAGGGTGAAAAACTGTTTTTT
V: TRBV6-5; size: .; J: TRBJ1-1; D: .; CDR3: CASSSNRGGRTTEAFF; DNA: TGTGCCAGCAGTTCAAATCGCGGGGGGCGGACCACTGAAGCTTTCTTT
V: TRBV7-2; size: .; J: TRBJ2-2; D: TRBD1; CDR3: CASSTGQTNTGELFF; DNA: TGTGCCAGCAGCACGGGACAGACGAACACCGGGGAGCTGTTTTTT
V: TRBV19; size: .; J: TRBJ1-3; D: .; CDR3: CASGAGASLTSGNTIYF; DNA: TGTGCCAGTGGGGCTGGGGCCTCCCTAACCTCTGGAAACACCATATATTTT
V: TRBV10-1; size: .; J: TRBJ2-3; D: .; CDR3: CASSETSTDTQYF; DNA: TGCGCCAGCAGTGAGACTAGCACAGATACGCAGTATTTT
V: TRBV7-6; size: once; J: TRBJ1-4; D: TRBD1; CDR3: CASSPHGDREVEKLFF; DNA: TGTGCCAGCAGCCCTCATGGGGACAGGGAAGTTGAAAAACTGTTTTTT
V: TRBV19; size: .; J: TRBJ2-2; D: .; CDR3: CASSFRTGELFF; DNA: TGTGCCAGTAGTTTCCGCACCGGGGAGCTGTTTTTT
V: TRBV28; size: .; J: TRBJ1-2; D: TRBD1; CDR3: CASSFFLLYRGPASDGYTF; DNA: TGTGCCAGCAGTTTTTTTTTGTTGTACAGGGGGCCTGCCTCTGATGGCTACACCTTC
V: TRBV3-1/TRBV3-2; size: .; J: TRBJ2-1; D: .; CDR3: CASSQDKFFLYNEQFF; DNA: TGTGCCAGCAGCCAAGATAAGTTTTTCCTGTACAATGAGCAGTTCTTC
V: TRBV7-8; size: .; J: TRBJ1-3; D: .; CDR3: CASSLVLGLGGNTIYF; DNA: TGTGCCAGCAGCTTAGTCCTCGGACTTGGGGGAAACACCATATATTTT
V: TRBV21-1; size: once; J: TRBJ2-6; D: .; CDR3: CASSKERRGKKTPPGANVLTF; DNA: TGTGCCAGCAGCAAAGAGCGCCGCGGGAAAAAGACCCCCCCCGGGGCCAACGTCCTGACTTTC
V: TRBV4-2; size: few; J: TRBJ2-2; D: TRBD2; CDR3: CASSQETSGGAGELFF; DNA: TGTGCCAGCAGCCAAGAGACTAGCGGGGGGGCCGGGGAGCTGTTTTTT
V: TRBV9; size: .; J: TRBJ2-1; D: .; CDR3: CASSIGAGSYNEQFF; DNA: TGTGCCAGCAGCATCGGAGCGGGCTCCTACAATGAGCAGTTCTTC
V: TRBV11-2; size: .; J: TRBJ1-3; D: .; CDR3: CASSSFRTVSGNTIYF; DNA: TGTGCCAGCAGCTCATTTCGGACAGTCTCTGGAAACACCATATATTTT
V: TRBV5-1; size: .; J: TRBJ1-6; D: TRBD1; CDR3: CASSSRTGRDSPLHF; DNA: TGCGCCAGCAGCTCTCGGACAGGGCGGGATTCACCCCTCCACTTT
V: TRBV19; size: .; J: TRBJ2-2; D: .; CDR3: CASSIYREAGELFF; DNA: TGTGCCAGTAGTATCTACAGGGAGGCCGGGGAGCTGTTTTTT
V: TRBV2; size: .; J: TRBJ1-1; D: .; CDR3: CASSEVRVEAFF; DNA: TGTGCCAGCAGTGAAGTGCGGGTAGAAGCTTTCTTT
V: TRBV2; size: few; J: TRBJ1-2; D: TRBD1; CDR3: CASSGQGYGYTF; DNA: TGTGCCAGCAGCGGACAGGGGTATGGCTACACCTTC
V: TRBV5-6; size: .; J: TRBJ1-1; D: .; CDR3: CASTQSRHDTEAFF; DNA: TGTGCCAGCACCCAAAGCCGTCACGACACTGAAGCTTTCTTT
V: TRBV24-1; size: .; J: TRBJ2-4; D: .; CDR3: CATPDRNIQYF; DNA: TGTGCCACCCCCGACAGAAACATTCAGTACTTC
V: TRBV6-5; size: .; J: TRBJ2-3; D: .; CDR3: CASSSLPNPSTDTQYF; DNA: TGTGCCAGCAGTTCTCTCCCCAACCCGAGCACAGATACGCAGTATTTT
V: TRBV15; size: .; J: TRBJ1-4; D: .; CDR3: CATSRGDSTNEKLFF; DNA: TGTGCCACCAGCAGAGGTGACAGCACTAATGAAAAACTGTTTTTT
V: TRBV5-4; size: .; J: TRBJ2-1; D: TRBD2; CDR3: CASSSGTSGAYNEQFF; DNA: TGTGCCAGCAGCTCTGGGACTAGCGGGGCCTACAATGAGCAGTTCTTC
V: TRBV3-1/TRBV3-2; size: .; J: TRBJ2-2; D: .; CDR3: CASSQGALAGELFF; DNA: TGTGCCAGCAGCCAAGGAGCCCTAGCCGGGGAGCTGTTTTTT